This T cell receptor (beta chain) was retrieved from a study of T cell changes during pregnancy in multiple sclerosis. Only in-frame clones appear in the TCRdb table, and some are missing; sequencing was by immunoSEQ multiplex PCR. The sample lists 30,000 to 35,000 clones, about nine tenths occurring once. V lost 4 bases and J 0 bases, leaving 16 bases between the germline ends. This CDR3 comprises 16 residues. Germline V lookup: CDR1 MNHEY, CDR2 SMNVEV (reference sequence). J is TRBJ2-7 and V is TRBV27; weak D call: TRBD2 (5 bases). The receptor was derived from a female donor with multiple sclerosis, enrolled in a pregnancy study. The specimen comprised CD8+ T cells from peripheral blood mononuclear cells, sampled in the first trimester of pregnancy. This CDR3 reads CASSYSGVVSSYEQYF. CDR3 DNA sequence: TGTGCCAGCAGTTACTCCGGGGTAGTGAGCTCCTACGAGCAGTACTTC.